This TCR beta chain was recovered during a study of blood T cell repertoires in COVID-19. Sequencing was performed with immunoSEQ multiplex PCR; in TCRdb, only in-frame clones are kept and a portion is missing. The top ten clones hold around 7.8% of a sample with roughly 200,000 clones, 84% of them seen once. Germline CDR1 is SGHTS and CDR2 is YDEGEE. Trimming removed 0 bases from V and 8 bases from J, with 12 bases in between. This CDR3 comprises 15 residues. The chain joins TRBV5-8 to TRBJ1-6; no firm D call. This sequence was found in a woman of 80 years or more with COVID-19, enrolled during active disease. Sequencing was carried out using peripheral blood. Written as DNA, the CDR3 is TGTGCCAGCAGCTTGGGTGGCCCAATTGATTCACCCCTCCACTTT. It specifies CASSLGGPIDSPLHF.